These 15 T cell receptor beta chains share one sample of origin, sequenced in a study of blood T cell repertoires in COVID-19. Using immunoSEQ multiplex PCR, the repertoire was profiled, and TCRdb retains in-frame clones only, with some absent. The table includes 80,000 to 95,000 clones, about 77% detected once. The specimen sequenced was peripheral blood. All receptors derive from a woman older than 75 with acute or convalescent COVID-19.

This clone was recorded once. The chain uses TRBV4-2 and TRBJ1-4; D remains unclear. The CDR3 is made up of 15 amino acids. CDR1 is LGHNA and CDR2 is YNFKEQ in the germline V gene. Trimming pared 0 bases from V and 7 bases from J, leaving 12 bases between. CDR3 coding DNA: TGTGCCAGCAGCCAAGATCGGGAAGTGGTTGAAAAACTGTTTTTT. This translates into CASSQDREVVEKLFF.

CDR3 loop: CASSYGTPFYGYTF. The CDR3 coding sequence is TGTGCCAGCAGCTATGGGACACCTTTCTATGGCTACACCTTC. The V call is TRBV6-5, the J call TRBJ1-2, with a possible D match to TRBD1 (6 bases). Trimming stripped 6 bases from V and 4 bases from J, with 15 bases between. CDR3 length: 14 residues. Germline V gene data show CDR1 as MNHEY and CDR2 as SVGAGI.

The V and J genes are TRBV2 and TRBJ1-1; D call uncertain. CDR1 and CDR2 from the germline V gene are SNHLY and FYNNEI. V gave up 7 bases and J gave up 1 base, with 10 bases separating them. CDR3 length: 13 residues. The CDR3 sequence is CASIGLTNTEAFF. CDR3 nucleotides: TGTGCCAGCATCGGACTGACGAACACTGAAGCTTTCTTT.

The V gene is TRBV2, the J gene TRBJ1-6, with 8 bases that match TRBD1. Losses at the gene ends were 10 bases for V and 9 bases for J; bases not matched to a gene: 11. This CDR3 comprises 14 residues. Per germline, CDR1 SNHLY and CDR2 FYNNEI. The CDR3 spells CATPLGQGPSPLHF. The DNA for the CDR3 is TGTGCCACCCCCCTAGGACAGGGCCCTTCACCCCTCCACTTT.

The rearrangement joins TRBV6-5 to TRBJ1-5; D is undetermined. The germline CDR1 and CDR2 sequences are MNHEY and SVGAGI. The V end lost 0 bases, the J end lost 8 bases, and 14 bases lay between the germline ends. The CDR3 totals 15 residues. CDR3 coding DNA: TGTGCCAGCAGTTACTCCCCGGAGGCGAAAGAGCCCCAGCATTTT. It specifies CASSYSPEAKEPQHF.

The rearrangement uses TRBV9 and TRBJ2-5; tentatively, D is TRBD2 (6 bases). The CDR3 runs 16 residues. Germline V CDR1 and CDR2: SGDLS, YYNGEE. V lost 1 base, J lost 2 bases, and 15 bases lay in between. CDR3 loop: CASSVMEGSPQETQYF. DNA of the CDR3: TGTGCCAGCAGCGTAATGGAGGGGTCACCACAAGAGACCCAGTACTTC.

The J gene is TRBJ2-7, the V gene TRBV12-3 or TRBV12-4, with 9 positions matching TRBD1. J was trimmed by 2 bases and V by 9 bases; bases with no gene match: 5. CDR3 length equals 13 residues. The chain's CDR3 is CASGQGSPYEQYF. In nucleotides, the CDR3 is TGTGCCAGTGGACAGGGGTCCCCCTACGAGCAGTACTTC.

The chain links TRBV19 to TRBJ2-1, with 7 bases lining up with TRBD2. Germline V gives CDR1 LNHDA, CDR2 SQIVND (reference sequence). V lost 3 bases and J lost 7; bases outside the gene matches: 9. The CDR3 has 15 residues. CDR3 protein: CASSMSAGEFNEQFF. The CDR3 coding sequence is TGTGCCAGTAGTATGAGTGCGGGGGAATTTAATGAGCAGTTCTTC.

This clone has just a few counts. This chain connects TRBV2 to TRBJ2-5; 9 bases fit TRBD2. CDR3 size: 15 residues. CDR1 is SNHLY, CDR2 FYNNEI, per germline. The trim removed 8 bases at V and 1 base at J, leaving 8 bases unmatched. The CDR3 region is CASVGSSGAQETQYF. The CDR3 DNA follows: TGTGCCAGCGTGGGATCTAGCGGGGCCCAAGAGACCCAGTACTTC. The full variable domain, its missing parts supplied by reference TRBV2 and TRBJ2-5, is EPEVTQTPSHQVTQMGQEVILRCVPISNHLYFYWYRQILGQKVEFLVSFYNNEISEKSEIFDDQFSVERPDGSNFTLKIRSTKLEDSAMYFCASVGSSGAQETQYFGPGTRLLVL.

The V call is TRBV5-1, the J call TRBJ2-6; unclear D gene. V lost 2 bases to trimming and J lost 0 bases, with 12 bases between them. This CDR3 comprises 17 residues. Germline V gene data show CDR1 as SGHRS and CDR2 as YFSETQ. The CDR3 loop is CASSFSVGDSGANVLTF. As DNA, the CDR3 is TGCGCCAGCAGCTTTTCCGTCGGAGACTCTGGGGCCAACGTCCTGACTTTC.

The chain combines TRBV7-9 with TRBJ1-6, with TRBD1 matching over 8 bases. The ends lost 5 bases at V and 7 bases at J; junction bases unmatched: 1. The CDR3 is 13 residues long. The germline V gene has CDR1 SEHNR and CDR2 FQNEAQ (reference sequence). CDR3 loop: CASSRDRNSPLHF. In DNA, the CDR3 is TGTGCCAGCAGCAGGGACAGGAATTCACCCCTCCACTTT.

In DNA form, the CDR3 reads TGTGCCAGCAGCCCGACTAGCGGGGCCCCTTCGCAGTATTTT. Protein: CASSPTSGAPSQYF. The chain recombines TRBV7-2 with TRBJ2-3, with 11 bases fitting TRBD2. This CDR3 comprises 14 residues. The J segment lost 10 bases and the V segment lost 5 bases, leaving 8 bases of the junction unmatched. Germline V gene sequence: CDR1 SGHTA, CDR2 FQGNSA.

The sample holds a few counts of this clone. This chain connects TRBV27 to TRBJ1-2, with 8 bases lining up with TRBD1. CDR1 is MNHEY, CDR2 SMNVEV, per germline (reference sequence). The CDR3 sequence is 15 residues long. V lost 0 bases and J lost 8; bases outside the gene matches: 8. The CDR3 reads CASSLSDRGWKGYTF. CDR3 DNA: TGTGCCAGCAGTTTATCCGACAGGGGTTGGAAGGGCTACACCTTC.

This clone was seen more than once but under ten times. The chain carries TRBV18 and TRBJ1-1, with 7 bases lining up with TRBD1. The CDR3 is 13 residues long. Looked up from germline, CDR1 is KGHSH and CDR2 is LQKENI. The trim removed 8 bases at V and 1 base at J, leaving 4 bases unmatched. Here the CDR3 reads CASLQGTNTEAFF. In nucleotides, the CDR3 is TGTGCCAGCCTACAGGGGACGAACACTGAAGCTTTCTTT.

The chain recombines TRBV11-1 with TRBJ2-7, with 7 positions matching TRBD1. The V gene end was trimmed by 5 bases and the J gene end by 7 bases; junction bases not matched to a gene: 8. CDR1 and CDR2 from the germline V gene are SGHAT and FQDESV (reference sequence). The CDR3 has 13 residues. CDR3 sequence: CASSGRQGGEQYF. CDR3 DNA sequence: TGTGCCAGCAGCGGCAGACAGGGCGGGGAGCAGTACTTC.